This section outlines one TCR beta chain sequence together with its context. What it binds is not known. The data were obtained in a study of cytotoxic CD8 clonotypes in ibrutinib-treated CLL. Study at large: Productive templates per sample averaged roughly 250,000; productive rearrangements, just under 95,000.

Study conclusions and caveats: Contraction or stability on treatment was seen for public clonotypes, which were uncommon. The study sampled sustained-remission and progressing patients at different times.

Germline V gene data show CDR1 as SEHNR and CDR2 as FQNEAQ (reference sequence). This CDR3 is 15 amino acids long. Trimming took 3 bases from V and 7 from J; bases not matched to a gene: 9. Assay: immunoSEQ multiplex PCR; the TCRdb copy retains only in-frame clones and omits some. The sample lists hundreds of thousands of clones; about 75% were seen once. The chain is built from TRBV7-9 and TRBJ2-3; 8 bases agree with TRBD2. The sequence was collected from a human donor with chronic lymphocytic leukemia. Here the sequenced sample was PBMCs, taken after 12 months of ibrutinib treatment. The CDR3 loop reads CASSLGSGGDNTQYF. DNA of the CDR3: TGTGCCAGCAGCTTGGGGAGCGGGGGAGACAATACGCAGTATTTT.